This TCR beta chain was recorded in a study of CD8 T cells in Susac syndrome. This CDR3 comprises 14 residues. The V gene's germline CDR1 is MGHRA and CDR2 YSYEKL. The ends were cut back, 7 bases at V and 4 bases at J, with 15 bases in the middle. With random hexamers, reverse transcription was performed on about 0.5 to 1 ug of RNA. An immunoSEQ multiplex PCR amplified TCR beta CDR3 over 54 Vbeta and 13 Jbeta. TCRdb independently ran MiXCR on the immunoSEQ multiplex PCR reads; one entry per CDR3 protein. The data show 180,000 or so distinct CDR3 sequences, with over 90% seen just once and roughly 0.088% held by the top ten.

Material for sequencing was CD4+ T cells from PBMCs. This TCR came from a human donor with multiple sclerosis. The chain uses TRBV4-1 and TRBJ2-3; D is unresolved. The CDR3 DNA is TGCGCCAGCAACAACGTCGCCGGAGCAGATACGCAGTATTTT. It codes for CASNNVAGADTQYF.